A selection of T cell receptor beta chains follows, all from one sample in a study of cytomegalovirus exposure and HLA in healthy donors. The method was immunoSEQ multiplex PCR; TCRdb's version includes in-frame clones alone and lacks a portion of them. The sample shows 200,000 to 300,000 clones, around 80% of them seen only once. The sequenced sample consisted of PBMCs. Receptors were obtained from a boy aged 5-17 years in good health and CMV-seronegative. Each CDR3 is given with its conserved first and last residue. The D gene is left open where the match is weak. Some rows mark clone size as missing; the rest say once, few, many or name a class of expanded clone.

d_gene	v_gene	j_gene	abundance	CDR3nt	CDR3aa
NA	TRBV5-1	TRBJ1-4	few	TGCGCCAGCAGCTTGGCTGCCAGCCACAGTGAAAAACTGTTTTTT	CASSLAASHSEKLFF
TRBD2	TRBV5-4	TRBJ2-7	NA	TGTGCCAGCAGCTTTGGCGGGAGGGGGCCCTACGAGCAGTACTTC	CASSFGGRGPYEQYF
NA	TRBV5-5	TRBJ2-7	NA	TGTGCCAGCAGTTCCCTCTACGAGCAGTACTTC	CASSSLYEQYF
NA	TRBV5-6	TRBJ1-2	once	TGTGCCAGCAGCATCAGGCCTAAGCTGGGCTACACCTTC	CASSIRPKLGYTF
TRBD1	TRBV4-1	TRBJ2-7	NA	TGCGCCAGCAGCCCAGGACAGGGGGCTATCTACGAGCAGTACTTC	CASSPGQGAIYEQYF
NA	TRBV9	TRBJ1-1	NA	TGTGCCAGCAGCGTAGGAGTATCCCTGGGCAGGAACACTGAAGCTTTCTTT	CASSVGVSLGRNTEAFF
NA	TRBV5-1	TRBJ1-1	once	TGCGCCAGCAGCTTGGAAAGGGGGGGGAACACTGAAGCTTTCTTT	CASSLERGGNTEAFF
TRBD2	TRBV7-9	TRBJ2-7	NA	TGTGCCAGCAGCTTCGGCGGGAGGAGGGTAGACGAGCAGTACTTC	CASSFGGRRVDEQYF
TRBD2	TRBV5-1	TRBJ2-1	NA	TGCGCCAGCAGCTTTAATAGCGGGAGCTCCTACAATGAGCAGTTCTTC	CASSFNSGSSYNEQFF
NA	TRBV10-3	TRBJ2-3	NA	TGTGCCACCCTGAATAACGGCGGGGATACGCAGTATTTT	CATLNNGGDTQYF
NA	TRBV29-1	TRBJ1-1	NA	TGCAGCGTTGAAGATCGGGAGACATCCTATGAAGCTTTCTTT	CSVEDRETSYEAFF
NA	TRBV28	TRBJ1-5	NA	TGTGCCAGCAGTAGGGGAGGGCACAACAATCAGCCCCAGCATTTT	CASSRGGHNNQPQHF
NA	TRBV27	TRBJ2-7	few	TGTGCCAGCAGTTTAAGGGGCCCGCATACCTACGAGCAGTACTTC	CASSLRGPHTYEQYF
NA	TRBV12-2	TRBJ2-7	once	TGTGCAAGTCGCAGCCACTTAAGTCGGTACGAGCAGTACTTC	CASRSHLSRYEQYF
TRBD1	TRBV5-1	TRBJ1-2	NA	TGCGCCAGCAGCGCGGGACAGGGACTCCTATCTGGCTACACCTTC	CASSAGQGLLSGYTF
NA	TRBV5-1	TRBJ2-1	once	TGCGCCAGCAGCTCCCAAGGAGGGAGCTCCTACAATGAGCAGTTCTTC	CASSSQGGSSYNEQFF
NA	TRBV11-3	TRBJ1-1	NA	TGTGCCAGCAGCTTAGGCTTAACGGTTTGGACTGAAGCTTTCTTT	CASSLGLTVWTEAFF
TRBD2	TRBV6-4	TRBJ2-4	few	TGTGCCAGCAGCCCCGGGACTAGCAGTGGGAACATTCAGTACTTC	CASSPGTSSGNIQYF
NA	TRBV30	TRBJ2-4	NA	TGTGCCTGGAGTGTATACCGGGTAGTAGCCAAAAACATTCAGTACTTC	CAWSVYRVVAKNIQYF
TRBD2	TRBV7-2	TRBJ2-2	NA	TGTGCCAGCAGCTTAGCCCGACTAGCGGGTGGTAGCACCGGGGAGCTGTTTTTT	CASSLARLAGGSTGELFF
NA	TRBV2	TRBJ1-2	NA	TGTGCCAGCAGTGACGGATACACCTTCCGGCGGGGCTACACCTTC	CASSDGYTFRRGYTF
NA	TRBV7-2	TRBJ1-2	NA	TGTGCCAGCAGCCAAGGTGCCAGGGGCTATGGCTACACCTTC	CASSQGARGYGYTF
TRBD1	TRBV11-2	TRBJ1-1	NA	TGTGCCAGCAGCTCACAGGGGTTGAACACTGAAGCTTTCTTT	CASSSQGLNTEAFF
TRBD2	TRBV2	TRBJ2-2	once	TGTGCCAGCAGTCTAGCGGGGGGCCGAAACACCGGGGAGCTGTTTTTT	CASSLAGGRNTGELFF
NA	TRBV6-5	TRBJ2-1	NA	TGTGCCAGCAGTCCCCGGACAGACCCCTACAATGAGCAGTTCTTC	CASSPRTDPYNEQFF
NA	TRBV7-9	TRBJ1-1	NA	TGTGCCAGCAGCCGGCACAGGGACACTGAAGCTTTCTTT	CASSRHRDTEAFF
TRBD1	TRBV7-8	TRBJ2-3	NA	TGTGCCAGCAGCACTGGACAGGGAAGCACAGATACGCAGTATTTT	CASSTGQGSTDTQYF
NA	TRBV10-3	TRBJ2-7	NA	TGTGCCATCAAGGGCGAGGGCAGCTACGAGCAGTACTTC	CAIKGEGSYEQYF
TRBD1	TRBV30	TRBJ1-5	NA	TGTGCCTGGAAAAGGACAGGGGAGAGTCAGCCCCAGCATTTT	CAWKRTGESQPQHF
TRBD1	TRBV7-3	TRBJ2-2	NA	TGTGCCAGCAGCCCGGGGACAGGGATGTACACCGGGGAGCTGTTTTTT	CASSPGTGMYTGELFF
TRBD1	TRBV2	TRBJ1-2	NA	TGTGCCAGCAGTTTACAGGGGAGCTACACCTTC	CASSLQGSYTF
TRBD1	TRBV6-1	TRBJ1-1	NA	TGTGCCAGCAGTGAACAGACAGGGGTGAACACTGAAGCTTTCTTT	CASSEQTGVNTEAFF
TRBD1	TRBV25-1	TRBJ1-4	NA	TGTGCCAGCAGGGGGTTGGGGACAGGGACGGGGGAAAAACTGTTTTTT	CASRGLGTGTGEKLFF
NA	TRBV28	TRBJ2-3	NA	TGTGCCAGCAGTCTTGGTCGGAGGGGCACAGATACGCAGTATTTT	CASSLGRRGTDTQYF
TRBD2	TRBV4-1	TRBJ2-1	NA	TGCGCCAGCAGCCAGGAAACTAGCGGGGGGGCCGATGAGCAGTTCTTC	CASSQETSGGADEQFF
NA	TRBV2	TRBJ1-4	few	TGTGCCAGCAGTGCTGGGGCTTTTGGTGAAAAACTGTTTTTT	CASSAGAFGEKLFF
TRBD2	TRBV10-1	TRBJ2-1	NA	TGCGCCAGCAGTGAGTCGAGGACTAGCGGGAGTGGTGAGCAGTTCTTC	CASSESRTSGSGEQFF
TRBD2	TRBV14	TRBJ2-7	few	TGTGCCAGCAGCCCCAGACTAGCGGGGGGCTACGAGCAGTACTTC	CASSPRLAGGYEQYF
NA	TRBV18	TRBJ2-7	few	TGTGCCAGCTCACCAGCCGGGATCAGCTACGAGCAGTACTTC	CASSPAGISYEQYF
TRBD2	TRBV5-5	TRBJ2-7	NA	TGTGCCAGCAGCTTGGCCGAGGGAGGGCCCCTAAACTCCTACGAGCAGTACTTC	CASSLAEGGPLNSYEQYF
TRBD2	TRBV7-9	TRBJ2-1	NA	TGTGCCAGCAGCTTAAGTGCGGGAGCGCACAATGAGCAGTTCTTC	CASSLSAGAHNEQFF
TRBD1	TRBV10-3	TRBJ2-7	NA	TGTGCCATCAGGAGGACAGGGTTTGGGGACGAGCAGTACTTC	CAIRRTGFGDEQYF
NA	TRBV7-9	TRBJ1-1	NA	TGTGCCAGCAGCTTTCAGGGCGGCACTGAAGCTTTCTTT	CASSFQGGTEAFF
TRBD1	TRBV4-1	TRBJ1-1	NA	TGCGCCAGCAGCCTCAACCCAGGACAGGCTGAAGCTTTCTTT	CASSLNPGQAEAFF
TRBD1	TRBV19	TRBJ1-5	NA	TGTGCCACGTCGCGACAGGGGAATCAGCCCCAGCATTTT	CATSRQGNQPQHF